This is a list of T cell receptor beta chains from one sample in a study of coeliac disease. The assay was immunoSEQ multiplex PCR, and TCRdb's table has in-frame clones only and misses some. The table includes some 3,600 clones, approximately 58% detected once. Sequencing used lymphocytes from the gut lamina propria. These receptors were taken from a man aged 70-80 years without celiac disease. Each CDR3 is given with its conserved first and last residue. The D gene is left open where the match is weak. Not all rows give a size; the values are once, few, many and, for expanded clones, a class.

d_call j_call clone_size v_call cdr3_aa cdr3_nt
NA TRBJ2-1 medium-sized TRBV19 CASTDRYNEQFF TGTGCCAGCACCGACAGGTACAATGAGCAGTTCTTC
NA TRBJ1-1 NA TRBV7-2 CASSLFFRGGVGGTEAFF TGTGCCAGCAGCTTATTTTTCAGGGGTGGGGTAGGCGGCACTGAAGCTTTCTTT
TRBD2 TRBJ2-1 NA TRBV5-8 CASSRGGQGGPYNEQFF TGTGCCAGCAGCCGGGGGGGCCAGGGTGGCCCCTACAATGAGCAGTTCTTC
NA TRBJ2-7 few TRBV6-5 CASRSTASYEQYF TGTGCCAGCAGATCGACAGCCTCCTACGAGCAGTACTTC
NA TRBJ1-1 few TRBV6-6 CASSPGRGVNTEAFF TGTGCCAGCAGCCCGGGGAGGGGGGTGAACACTGAAGCTTTCTTT
TRBD1 TRBJ2-1 few TRBV7-2 CASSFAGTGLFGEQFF TGTGCCAGCAGCTTCGCCGGGACAGGGCTCTTTGGTGAGCAGTTCTTC
NA TRBJ2-5 once TRBV5-4 CASSLGYAGETQYF TGTGCCAGCAGCTTGGGTTACGCCGGGGAGACCCAGTACTTC
TRBD1 TRBJ1-2 NA TRBV7-9 CASSDSGTGPVGGYTF TGTGCCAGCAGCGACTCCGGGACAGGACCTGTGGGGGGCTACACCTTC
NA TRBJ1-1 few TRBV28 CASSSGTSGNTEAFF TGTGCCAGCAGTTCCGGGACATCAGGGAACACTGAAGCTTTCTTT
TRBD1 TRBJ2-3 few TRBV28 CASSSVRTGGADTQYF TGTGCCAGCAGTTCGGTTAGGACAGGGGGTGCAGATACGCAGTATTTT
TRBD1 TRBJ2-1 few TRBV7-2 CASSPDRVNEQFF TGTGCCAGCAGCCCGGACAGGGTGAATGAGCAGTTCTTC
TRBD1 TRBJ1-5 NA TRBV7-9 CASSFRGSNQPQHF TGTGCCAGCAGCTTCAGGGGGAGCAATCAGCCCCAGCATTTT
TRBD1 TRBJ1-1 few TRBV10-2 CASGQGGTEAFF TGCGCCAGCGGACAGGGGGGCACTGAAGCTTTCTTT
TRBD1 TRBJ2-2 NA TRBV7-9 CASSNRDRGHPGELFF TGTGCCAGCAGCAACCGGGACAGGGGGCATCCCGGGGAGCTGTTTTTT
TRBD2 TRBJ2-1 NA TRBV7-6 CASSPLAGGPYNEQFF TGTGCCAGCAGCCCTTTAGCGGGGGGCCCCTACAATGAGCAGTTCTTC
NA TRBJ1-2 once TRBV5-8 CASSLGTTGRGGYTF TGTGCCAGCAGCTTGGGAACTACCGGAAGGGGTGGCTACACCTTC
TRBD2 TRBJ2-5 large TRBV5-6 CASSTGLAGGQETQYF TGTGCCAGCAGCACTGGACTAGCGGGGGGACAAGAGACCCAGTACTTC
NA TRBJ2-7 NA TRBV18 CASSPSRDTSYEQYF TGTGCCAGCTCACCATCCCGGGACACTTCCTACGAGCAGTACTTC
NA TRBJ1-1 NA TRBV14 CASGAGLNTEAFF TGTGCCAGCGGGGCTGGTTTAAACACTGAAGCTTTCTTT
TRBD1 TRBJ2-3 NA TRBV6-5 CASGVRTGRTDTQYF TGTGCCAGCGGTGTCAGGACAGGCCGCACAGATACGCAGTATTTT
NA TRBJ2-7 NA TRBV11-2 CASSKVGTLGPIEQYF TGTGCCAGCAGCAAAGTAGGGACTCTTGGGCCTATCGAGCAGTACTTC
TRBD2 TRBJ2-7 NA TRBV5-4 CASSLYASGPYEQYF TGTGCCAGCAGCTTGTACGCTAGCGGCCCCTACGAGCAGTACTTC
NA TRBJ2-6 NA TRBV5-5 CASSLRTGFTLSGANVLTF TGTGCCAGCAGCTTGAGAACAGGCTTCACACTCTCTGGGGCCAACGTCCTGACTTTC
NA TRBJ2-2 NA TRBV5-1 CASSSQGGLLRGELFF TGCGCCAGCAGCTCACAGGGCGGGTTGCTTCGCGGGGAGCTGTTTTTT
TRBD2 TRBJ2-2 NA TRBV6-5 CASSYSNSGGTGELFF TGTGCCAGCAGTTACTCGAATAGCGGGGGTACCGGGGAGCTGTTTTTT
NA TRBJ2-7 few TRBV5-1 CASSPENYEQYF TGCGCCAGCAGTCCCGAGAACTACGAGCAGTACTTC
TRBD2 TRBJ2-7 NA TRBV5-1 CASSLAGTSPYEQYF TGCGCCAGCAGCTTGGCCGGGACTAGTCCCTACGAGCAGTACTTC
TRBD2 TRBJ2-5 few TRBV7-3 CASSLSGGSAETQYF TGTGCCAGCAGCTTAAGCGGGGGAAGTGCAGAGACCCAGTACTTC
NA TRBJ2-5 NA TRBV5-1 CASSQKQETQYF TGCGCCAGCAGCCAGAAACAAGAGACCCAGTACTTC
NA TRBJ1-6 large TRBV28 CASSLEARGGSPLHF TGTGCCAGCAGTTTAGAAGCCAGGGGTGGCTCACCCCTCCACTTT
TRBD1 TRBJ1-1 NA TRBV7-9 CASTRGNTEVFF TGTGCCAGCACCAGGGGGAACACTGAAGTTTTCTTT
TRBD2 TRBJ2-7 NA TRBV5-1 CAEPTLAGGPLTEQYF TGCGCCGAGCCGACCTTGGCGGGGGGCCCCCTAACCGAGCAGTACTTC
TRBD1 TRBJ2-2 NA TRBV6-5 CASSSGQGTGELFF TGTGCCAGCAGCTCTGGACAGGGAACCGGGGAGCTGTTTTTT
NA TRBJ1-5 NA TRBV9 CASSVEGNSNQPQHF TGTGCCAGCAGCGTAGAGGGGAATAGCAATCAGCCCCAGCATTTT
TRBD2 TRBJ2-1 NA TRBV10-3 CAISLVGGIYNEQFF TGTGCCATCAGCCTAGTGGGAGGGATCTACAATGAGCAGTTCTTC
NA TRBJ1-2 NA TRBV5-6 CASSLARKNYGYTF TGTGCCAGCAGCTTGGCCAGGAAAAACTATGGCTACACCTTC
NA TRBJ1-5 NA TRBV18 CASSPQGDRSQPQHF TGTGCCAGCTCACCCCAGGGCGACAGGTCTCAGCCCCAGCATTTT
NA TRBJ2-7 NA TRBV6-1 CASTKGLSYEQYF TGTGCCAGCACCAAGGGACTCTCCTACGAGCAGTACTTC
NA TRBJ2-7 NA TRBV2 CASHSSLLYEQYF TGTGCCAGCCATTCTTCACTATTATACGAGCAGTACTTC
TRBD1 TRBJ2-7 NA TRBV6-6 CASSYLGQGYEQYF TGTGCCAGCAGTTACCTCGGACAGGGCTACGAGCAGTACTTC
NA TRBJ2-7 NA TRBV5-1 CASSLDRGGYEQYF TGCGCCAGCAGCTTGGACAGGGGGGGCTACGAGCAGTACTTC
TRBD2 TRBJ2-5 few TRBV7-2 CASSSRVGGGSETQYF TGTGCCAGCAGTTCGCGGGTTGGGGGAGGGTCCGAGACCCAGTACTTC
TRBD2 TRBJ2-7 NA TRBV28 CASSSGANYEQYF TGTGCCAGCAGTAGCGGGGCCAACTACGAGCAGTACTTC
NA TRBJ2-3 medium-sized TRBV25-1 CASSEPKRDTQYF TGTGCCAGCAGTGAACCTAAGAGGGATACGCAGTATTTT
NA TRBJ1-5 once TRBV10-2 CASSESDRSNQPQHF TGCGCCAGCAGTGAGTCGGACAGATCTAATCAGCCCCAGCATTTT
NA TRBJ2-5 NA TRBV11-2 CASSLKEGRVGETQYF TGTGCCAGCAGCTTAAAGGAGGGTAGGGTTGGAGAGACCCAGTACTTC
TRBD1 TRBJ1-2 NA TRBV7-6 CASSLGTAVSHGGYTF TGTGCCAGCAGCCTCGGGACAGCAGTCTCCCACGGTGGCTACACCTTC
TRBD1 TRBJ2-5 few TRBV2 CASSSRTGGETQYF TGTGCCAGCAGTTCCAGGACAGGGGGGGAGACCCAGTACTTC
TRBD1 TRBJ2-1 few TRBV18 CASSPDRVDNEQFF TGTGCCAGCTCACCCGACAGGGTGGACAATGAGCAGTTCTTC
NA TRBJ1-1 once TRBV14 CASSQALNTEAFF TGTGCCAGCAGCCAAGCCTTGAACACTGAAGCTTTCTTT